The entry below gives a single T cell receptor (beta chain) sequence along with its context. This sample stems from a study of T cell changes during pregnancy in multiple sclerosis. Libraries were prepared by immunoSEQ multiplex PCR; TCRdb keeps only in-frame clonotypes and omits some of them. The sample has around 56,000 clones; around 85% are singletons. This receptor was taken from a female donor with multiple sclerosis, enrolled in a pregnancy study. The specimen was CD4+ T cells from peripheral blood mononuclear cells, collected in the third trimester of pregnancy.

The CDR3 loop is CASSPQGIQETQYF. The CDR3 coding sequence is TGTGCCAGCAGCCCACAGGGGATCCAAGAGACCCAGTACTTC. V and J are TRBV7-2 and TRBJ2-5; 7 bases are shared with TRBD1. There are 14 residues in the CDR3. Germline-derived CDR1 and CDR2 are SGHTA and FQGNSA. J lost 1 base, V lost 5 bases, and 4 bases had no gene match.